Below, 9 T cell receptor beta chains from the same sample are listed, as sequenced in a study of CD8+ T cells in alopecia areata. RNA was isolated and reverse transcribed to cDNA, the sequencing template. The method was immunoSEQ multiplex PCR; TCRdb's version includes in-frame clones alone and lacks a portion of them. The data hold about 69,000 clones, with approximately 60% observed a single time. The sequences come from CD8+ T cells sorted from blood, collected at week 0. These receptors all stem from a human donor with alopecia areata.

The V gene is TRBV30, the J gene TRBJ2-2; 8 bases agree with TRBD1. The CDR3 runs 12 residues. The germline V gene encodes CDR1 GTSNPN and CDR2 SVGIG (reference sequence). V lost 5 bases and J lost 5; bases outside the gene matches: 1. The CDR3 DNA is TGTGCCTGGGGACAGGGAACCGGGGAGCTGTTTTTT. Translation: CAWGQGTGELFF.

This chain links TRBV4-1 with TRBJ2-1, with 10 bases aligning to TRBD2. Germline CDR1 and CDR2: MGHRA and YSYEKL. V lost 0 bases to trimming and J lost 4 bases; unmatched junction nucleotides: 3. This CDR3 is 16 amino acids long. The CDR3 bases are TGCGCCAGCAGCCAAGAAAGCGGGGGGGCTTACAATGAGCAGTTCTTC. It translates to CASSQESGGAYNEQFF.

CDR3 sequence: CASSQLSGAGETQYF. CDR3 DNA sequence: TGTGCCAGCAGCCAACTTAGCGGGGCCGGAGAGACCCAGTACTTC. J is TRBJ2-5 and V is TRBV4-2; 8 bases agree with TRBD2. J lost 4 bases, V lost 2 bases, and 6 bases had no gene match. Germline assignment: CDR1 LGHNA and CDR2 YNFKEQ. The CDR3 has 15 amino acids.

The CDR3 nucleotides read TGCAGCGTTGAAGAGGGCCCGTTCGGGGAGCTGTTTTTT. Its protein product is CSVEEGPFGELFF. This chain uses TRBV29-1 with TRBJ2-2; D not resolved. Looked up from germline, CDR1 is SQVTM and CDR2 is ANQGSEA. V lost 0 bases and J 7 bases, leaving 9 bases between the germline ends. This CDR3 comprises 13 residues.

CDR3 bases: TGTGCCAGCAGTTCGTCGGAGTTGGGGACCGGGGAGCTGTTTTTT. Its protein is CASSSSELGTGELFF. The chain couples TRBV27 to TRBJ2-2; D is ambiguous. This CDR3 spans 15 amino acids. Trimming took 4 bases from V and 5 from J, leaving 14 bases between them. Per the germline V gene, CDR1 is MNHEY and CDR2 is SMNVEV (reference sequence).

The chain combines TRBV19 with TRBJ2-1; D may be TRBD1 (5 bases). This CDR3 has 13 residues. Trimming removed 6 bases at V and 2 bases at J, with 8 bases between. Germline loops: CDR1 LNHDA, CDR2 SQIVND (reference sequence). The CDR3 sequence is CASSDSPYNEQFF. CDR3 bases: TGTGCCAGTAGCGACAGCCCCTACAATGAGCAGTTCTTC.

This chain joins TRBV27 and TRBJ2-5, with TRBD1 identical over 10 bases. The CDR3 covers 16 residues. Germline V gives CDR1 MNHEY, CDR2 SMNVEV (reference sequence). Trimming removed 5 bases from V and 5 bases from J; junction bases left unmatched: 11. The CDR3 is CASSKTGTGVGETQYF. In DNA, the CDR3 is TGTGCCAGCAGTAAAACCGGGACAGGGGTTGGGGAGACCCAGTACTTC.

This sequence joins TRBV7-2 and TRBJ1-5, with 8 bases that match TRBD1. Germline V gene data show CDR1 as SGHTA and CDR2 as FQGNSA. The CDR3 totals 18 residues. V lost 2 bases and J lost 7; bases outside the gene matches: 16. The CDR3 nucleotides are TGTGCCAGCAGCTTAAGCCCTCTCGGACAGGGAATAGGACAGCCCCAGCATTTT. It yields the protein CASSLSPLGQGIGQPQHF.

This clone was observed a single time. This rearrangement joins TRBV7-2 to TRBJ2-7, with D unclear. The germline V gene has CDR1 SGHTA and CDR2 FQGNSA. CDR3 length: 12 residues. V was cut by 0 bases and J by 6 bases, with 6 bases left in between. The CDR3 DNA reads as TGTGCCAGCAGCTTAGCTCACTCCGAGCAGTACTTC. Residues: CASSLAHSEQYF.